This entry lists 26 T cell receptor beta chains sequenced from one sample in a study of chronic HIV infection and antiretroviral therapy. TCRdb re-analysed the 5' RACE reads in MiXCR, keeping a single row per CDR3 protein. The sample records around 31,000 distinct CDR3 sequences, around 9% being singletons. The sample comprised peripheral blood. Source of these receptors: an adult who had HIV and had not received antiretroviral therapy, or was an uninfected healthy control (not recorded which).

This clonotype was detected many times. The gene calls are TRBV7-2 and TRBJ2-3; 7 positions match TRBD2. This CDR3 is built from 17 residues. V lost 0 bases and J lost 0; bases outside the gene matches: 6. Germline V gives CDR1 SGHTA, CDR2 FQGNSA. The CDR3: CASSLAGGGPSTDTQYF. The CDR3 nucleotides read TGTGCCAGCAGCTTAGCCGGCGGGGGACCTAGCACAGATACGCAGTATTTT.

This clonotype turned up a few times. The chain has TRBV9 and TRBJ2-5; the match to TRBD1 covers 9 bases. Per the germline V gene, CDR1 is SGDLS and CDR2 is YYNGEE. Germline trimming cut 3 bases from V and 5 bases from J; bases unmatched to any gene: 8. The CDR3 runs to 15 residues. CDR3 residues: CASSATGGAVETQYF. CDR3 sequence (DNA): TGTGCCAGCAGCGCAACAGGGGGCGCGGTGGAGACCCAGTACTTC.

The J gene is TRBJ2-5, the V gene TRBV13, with D unclear. Germline V gene sequence: CDR1 PRHDT, CDR2 FYEKMQ (reference sequence). V lost 5 bases, J lost 5 bases, and 12 bases lay in between. CDR3 length: 13 amino acids. Here the CDR3 DNA reads TGTGCCAGCAGCCCAACTGGGCTTGAGACCCAGTACTTC. Protein sequence: CASSPTGLETQYF.

Only a few counts were recorded for this clonotype. J is TRBJ1-2 and V is TRBV18; perhaps TRBD1 as D (6 bases). The CDR3 sequence is 15 residues long. Germline CDR1 and CDR2: KGHSH and LQKENI. V dropped 1 base and J dropped 4 bases, with 13 bases sitting between them. The CDR3 sequence: CASSPQKDSLYGYTF. DNA for the CDR3: TGTGCCAGCTCACCACAAAAGGACAGCCTCTATGGCTACACCTTC.

This clonotype was counted only a few times. The V call is TRBV29-1, the J call TRBJ2-3; no clear D gene. Trimming cost V 3 bases and J 6 bases, with 4 bases left between them. The CDR3 loop spans 10 amino acids. CDR1 and CDR2 from the germline V gene are SQVTM and ANQGSEA. In nucleotides, the CDR3 is TGCAGCGTTGAGCCTGATACGCAGTATTTT. It encodes CSVEPDTQYF.

This chain uses TRBV9 with TRBJ1-5, with unresolved D. V gave up 5 bases and J gave up 7 bases, with 13 bases separating them. CDR3 length equals 13 residues. In germline, CDR1 is SGDLS, CDR2 YYNGEE. In DNA, the CDR3 is TGTGCCAGCAGTCAAAGGCCCGGGCAGCCCCAGCATTTT. Protein product: CASSQRPGQPQHF. Together with reference TRBV9 and TRBJ1-5, the CDR3 gives the full variable domain: DSGVTQTPKHLITATGQRVTLRCSPRSGDLSVYWYQQSLDQGLQFLIQYYNGEERAKGNILERFSAQQFPDLHSELNLSSLELGDSALYFCASSQRPGQPQHFGDGTRLSIL.

This clonotype was seen many times. The chain combines TRBV2 with TRBJ1-2; 9 nucleotides line up with TRBD1. Germline lookup yields CDR1 SNHLY and CDR2 FYNNEI. This CDR3 comprises 17 residues. Trimming removed 2 bases from V and 2 bases from J; junction bases left unmatched: 9. CDR3: CASSEIGTGLSNYGYTF. CDR3 coding DNA: TGTGCCAGCAGTGAAATTGGGACAGGGTTGAGCAACTATGGCTACACCTTC.

This clonotype was seen repeatedly, ten times or more. This chain connects TRBV6-5 to TRBJ2-7; TRBD2 matches at 8 bases. Germline-derived CDR1 and CDR2 are MNHEY and SVGAGI. The CDR3 spans 14 residues. V was pared by 5 bases and J by 4 bases, with 7 bases of the junction left unmatched. The CDR3: CASSPHRGGYEQYF. CDR3 nucleotide sequence: TGTGCCAGCAGTCCCCACCGGGGGGGATACGAGCAGTACTTC.

This clonotype showed up just once. The rearrangement links TRBV2 to TRBJ1-4; 7 bases fit TRBD1. The CDR3 is made up of 14 amino acids. Germline loops: CDR1 SNHLY, CDR2 FYNNEI. The V segment lost 5 bases and the J segment 8 bases; nucleotides outside the gene matches: 8. The CDR3 loop is CASSLQGRAEKLFF. As DNA, the CDR3 is TGTGCCAGCAGTCTACAGGGGAGGGCCGAAAAACTGTTTTTT.

This clonotype has a count of ten or more. The chain couples TRBV3-1 to TRBJ2-5; possible D gene TRBD2, 5 bases. This CDR3 spans 13 amino acids. The V gene's germline CDR1 is LGHDT and CDR2 YNNKEL (reference sequence). V dropped 2 bases and J dropped 4 bases, with 8 bases sitting between them. The CDR3 loop reads CASSQNGGETQYF. The CDR3 nucleotides are TGTGCCAGCAGCCAAAACGGAGGAGAGACCCAGTACTTC.

This clonotype showed up just a few times. The gene calls are TRBV29-1 and TRBJ2-3; no clear D gene. The CDR3 spans 12 residues. Germline V gene sequence: CDR1 SQVTM, CDR2 ANQGSEA. V lost 3 bases and J 2 bases, leaving 6 bases between the germline ends. The CDR3 is CSVDQSTDTQYF. The CDR3 region has the DNA TGCAGCGTTGATCAGTCCACAGATACGCAGTATTTT.

This chain's CDR3 is CSARNSPGNQPQHF. CDR3 bases: TGCAGTGCTAGAAATTCCCCGGGAAATCAGCCCCAGCATTTT. This chain joins TRBV20-1 and TRBJ1-5; D unresolved. CDR3 length: 14 amino acids. V was clipped by 2 bases and J by 4 bases, with 12 bases between them. Germline assignment: CDR1 DFQATT and CDR2 SNEGSKA (reference sequence).

This sequence joins TRBV5-1 and TRBJ2-1; D remains ambiguous. There are 14 residues in the CDR3. Germline CDR1 SGHRS, CDR2 YFSETQ. The V end was cut by 0 bases, the J end by 6 bases, with 10 bases between. The CDR3 DNA reads TGCGCCAGCAGCTTGGGCAATCAAGCCAATGAGCAGTTCTTC. This sequence encodes CASSLGNQANEQFF. The full variable domain, with the rest looked up from reference TRBV5-1 and TRBJ2-1, is KAGVTQTPRYLIKTRGQQVTLSCSPISGHRSVSWYQQTPGQGLQFLFEYFSETQRNKGNFPGRFSGRQFSNSRSEMNVSTLELGDSALYLCASSLGNQANEQFFGPGTRLTVL.

This clonotype was seen many times. The chain has TRBV10-3 and TRBJ2-3; D gene unclear. Germline V lookup: CDR1 ENHRY, CDR2 SYGVKD. The CDR3 is 13 residues long. Trimming left V 2 bases short and J 2 bases short, with 5 bases between. CDR3 amino acids: CAISEENTDTQYF. In nucleotides, the CDR3 is TGTGCCATCAGTGAGGAGAACACAGATACGCAGTATTTT.

The rearrangement joins TRBV29-1 to TRBJ1-2; no reliable D call. V shed 6 bases and J shed 4 bases, with 15 bases lying between them. From germline, CDR1 is SQVTM and CDR2 ANQGSEA. This CDR3 is 13 amino acids long. CDR3 in amino acids: CSVGTPEIYGYTF. In DNA, the CDR3 is TGCAGCGTCGGTACTCCGGAAATCTATGGCTACACCTTC.

This clonotype was counted a few times. The chain links TRBV6-2 or TRBV6-3 to TRBJ1-5; 8 bases map to TRBD1. Germline loops: CDR1 MNHEY, CDR2 SVGEGT. The CDR3 extends over 17 amino acids. V trimming: 0 bases; J trimming: 0 bases; junction bases outside the gene matches: 4. The CDR3 sequence: CASSYSQGAPSNQPQHF. The CDR3 nucleotides read TGTGCCAGCAGTTACTCCCAGGGGGCTCCTAGCAATCAGCCCCAGCATTTT.

This clonotype was counted ten times or more. The chain joins TRBV29-1 to TRBJ1-1; D is perhaps TRBD1 (5 bases). From germline, CDR1 is SQVTM and CDR2 ANQGSEA. The CDR3 is 12 residues long. The ends were cut back, 7 bases at V and 5 bases at J, with 14 bases in the middle. The CDR3, as DNA: TGCAGCGCCGAACCAAGGGGTACTGAAGCTTTCTTT. As protein: CSAEPRGTEAFF. Filled out from reference TRBV29-1 and TRBJ1-1, the complete variable domain reads SAVISQKPSRDICQRGTSLTIQCQVDSQVTMMFWYRQQPGQSLTLIATANQGSEATYESGFVIDKFPISRPNLTFSTLTVSNMSPEDSSIYLCSAEPRGTEAFFGQGTRLTVV.

This clonotype was observed many times. This chain joins TRBV10-3 and TRBJ1-2; the match to TRBD1 covers 7 bases. V gave up 6 bases and J gave up 6 bases; unmatched junction bases: 7. This CDR3 is 13 amino acids long. Per the germline V gene, CDR1 is ENHRY and CDR2 is SYGVKD. In nucleotides, the CDR3 is TGTGCCATCAGCAACGACAGGGACCATGGCTACACCTTC. It codes for CAISNDRDHGYTF.

This clonotype was picked up many times. The chain carries TRBV4-1 and TRBJ1-1; D possibly corresponds to TRBD1 (5 bases). The germline V gene has CDR1 MGHRA and CDR2 YSYEKL. The CDR3 is made up of 14 amino acids. V lost 4 bases and J lost 2, with 11 bases in between. The CDR3 DNA reads as TGCGCCAGCAGCCTAGGGACCCGCAACACTGAAGCTTTCTTT. Translating gives CASSLGTRNTEAFF.

This clonotype occurred many times. J is TRBJ1-2 and V is TRBV25-1; weak D call: TRBD1 (5 bases). The CDR3 runs to 14 residues. Germline CDR1 reads MGHDK; CDR2 reads SYGVNS. V lost 6 bases and J 8 bases, leaving 19 bases between the germline ends. CDR3: CASRIGEEGWGYTF. The CDR3 DNA reads TGTGCCAGCAGGATCGGGGAGGAGGGGTGGGGCTACACCTTC.

In its sample, this clonotype was seen many times. The genes are TRBV20-1 and TRBJ1-1; D not resolved. The length of the CDR3 is 14 residues. CDR1 and CDR2 from the germline V gene are DFQATT and SNEGSKA (reference sequence). Trimming pared 6 bases from V and 5 bases from J, leaving 19 bases between. CDR3 DNA: TGCAGTGCCCCTACCGGGCCCTGGAAGACTGAAGCTTTCTTT. Translated, it gives CSAPTGPWKTEAFF.

This clonotype was seen ten or more times. CDR3 residues: CSARDTSGGANEQFF. As DNA, the CDR3 is TGCAGTGCTAGAGATACTAGCGGGGGGGCGAATGAGCAGTTCTTC. The V call is TRBV20-1, the J call TRBJ2-1; 13 positions match TRBD2. This CDR3 region has 15 residues. V lost 0 bases, J lost 7 bases, and 3 bases stayed unmatched. Germline lookup yields CDR1 DFQATT and CDR2 SNEGSKA (reference sequence).

This rearrangement joins TRBV29-1 to TRBJ2-2; the D gene is possibly TRBD2 (6 bases). Germline CDR1 is SQVTM and CDR2 is ANQGSEA. V shed 3 bases and J shed 2 bases, with 13 bases lying between them. The CDR3 extends over 15 amino acids. Here the CDR3 DNA reads TGCAGCGTTGACGGTCGGGGAGGAAACACCGGGGAGCTGTTTTTT. It codes for CSVDGRGGNTGELFF.

The chain couples TRBV6-5 to TRBJ1-6, with TRBD1 matching 11 bases. Germline V gene data show CDR1 as MNHEY and CDR2 as SVGAGI. The CDR3 totals 15 residues. Trimming took 2 bases from V and 7 from J; bases not matched to a gene: 1. For the CDR3, the DNA is TGTGCCAGCAGTTACGGGGACAGGGGGAATTCACCCCTCCACTTT. Its protein is CASSYGDRGNSPLHF.

This clonotype has a count of ten or more. The chain has TRBV2 and TRBJ2-1; 10 bases match TRBD1. The CDR3 totals 14 residues. The ends lost 8 bases at V and 6 bases at J; junction bases unmatched: 7. CDR1 SNHLY and CDR2 FYNNEI come from the germline V gene. The CDR3 loop is CASSTGGASNEQFF. CDR3 DNA sequence: TGTGCCAGCTCGACAGGGGGCGCGTCCAATGAGCAGTTCTTC. Full variable domain (missing parts from reference TRBV2 and TRBJ2-1): EPEVTQTPSHQVTQMGQEVILRCVPISNHLYFYWYRQILGQKVEFLVSFYNNEISEKSEIFDDQFSVERPDGSNFTLKIRSTKLEDSAMYFCASSTGGASNEQFFGPGTRLTVL.

This clonotype was counted only a few times. The chain joins TRBV11-2 to TRBJ1-5; weak D call: TRBD1 (5 bases). CDR3 length equals 14 residues. Germline V lookup: CDR1 SGHAT, CDR2 FQNNGV. V lost 0 bases and J 6 bases, leaving 9 bases between the germline ends. CDR3 DNA sequence: TGTGCCAGCAGCTTAGAAGTTGGGGGTCAGCCCCAGCATTTT. Protein: CASSLEVGGQPQHF.